This entry features one T cell receptor (beta chain) sequence. The antigen is undetermined. This sample is drawn from a study of T cell responses to AZD1222 COVID-19 vaccine. Whole-study results and caveats: Most donors were white British and more were female, and clonal diversity was possibly underestimated. Only 5 or 6 people who got AZD1222 tested seropositive at baseline.

Germline V gene lookup returns CDR1 GTSNPN and CDR2 SVGIG (reference sequence). V lost 4 bases and J lost 2, with 12 bases in between. This CDR3 has 14 amino acids. Profiling relied on immunoSEQ multiplex PCR, and the TCRdb table lists in-frame clones only, not all of them. The sample shows about 160,000 clones, 80% to 95% of them seen only once. The receptor comes from an adult who received the AZD1222 COVID-19 vaccine. This material consisted of peripheral blood, taken 28 days after the second AZD1222 dose. The chain uses TRBV30 and TRBJ1-3, with a weak D call TRBD1 (5 bases). The CDR3 DNA reads as TGTGCCTGGACTGTTGGAGGGGCTGGAAACACCATATATTTT. Its protein product is CAWTVGGAGNTIYF.